This T cell receptor (beta chain) was obtained from a study of monozygotic twins with inflammatory bowel disease. Broader study findings: Between concordant and discordant twins, repertoire similarity failed to differ, a result that limited power may explain.

Skipping T cell sorting, the study isolated total RNA directly from whole blood. In the case of this clonotype: The antigen is undetermined.

For both chains, the TCRalpha and TCRbeta cDNA went through two nested PCRs of 16 and 9 cycles. TCRdb re-called the 5' RACE reads, yielding one record per CDR3 amino acid sequence without DNA. The table lists hundreds of thousands of distinct CDR3 sequences. The sequenced sample was blood. This TCR was recovered from a human donor with ulcerative colitis or Crohn's disease, or a healthy co-twin of an affected twin (not recorded which).

CDR3 sequence: CASIPGLSTEQYF. The V call is TRBV5-5, the J call TRBJ2-7. There are 13 residues in the CDR3. CDR1 and CDR2 (germline): SGHKS, YYEKEE (reference sequence). Supplemented by reference TRBV5-5 and TRBJ2-7, the full variable domain reads DAGVTQSPTHLIKTRGQQVTLRCSPISGHKSVSWYQQVLGQGPQFIFQYYEKEERGRGNFPDRFSARQFPNYSSELNVNALLLGDSALYLCASIPGLSTEQYFGPGTRLTVT.